These T cell receptor beta chains were read from a single sample in a study of T-cell memory formation after mild COVID-19. TCRdb redid the calling of the 5' RACE reads with MiXCR, one entry per CDR3 protein. This sample carries approximately 52,000 distinct CDR3 sequences, around 10% of them seen once, and the ten largest clones take around 11%. The sequencing sample was made of PBMCs or a T cell subset sorted from them (not recorded which). Receptors were obtained from an adult woman who had mild COVID-19 (a few samples of this study predate the infection). Cell type and time point are not known. Both conserved end residues are part of each CDR3. The D gene is left open where the match is weak. Expanded clones get a size class; other rows say once, few or many, or leave the size out.

j_gene: TRBJ1-1; v_gene: TRBV29-1; abundance: NA; d_gene: TRBD1; CDR3nt: TGCAGCGTTGATCAGGGGGACACTGAAGCTTTCTTT; CDR3aa: CSVDQGDTEAFF
j_gene: TRBJ2-2; v_gene: TRBV5-1; abundance: medium-sized; d_gene: NA; CDR3nt: TGCGCCAGCAGCTTACCCGGGGCGGCGAACACCGGGGAGCTGTTTTTT; CDR3aa: CASSLPGAANTGELFF
j_gene: TRBJ2-5; v_gene: TRBV20-1; abundance: many; d_gene: TRBD2; CDR3nt: TGCAGTGCTACCCGTGGGAGCGGGAAGGAGACCCAGTACTTC; CDR3aa: CSATRGSGKETQYF
j_gene: TRBJ2-2; v_gene: TRBV7-9; abundance: many; d_gene: NA; CDR3nt: TGTGCCAGCAGCCCTTCAGTGAACACCGGGGAGCTGTTTTTT; CDR3aa: CASSPSVNTGELFF
j_gene: TRBJ2-3; v_gene: TRBV4-3; abundance: NA; d_gene: TRBD2; CDR3nt: TGCGCCAGCAGCCACCTAGCGGGAGGGCGGGGCACAGATACGCAGTATTTT; CDR3aa: CASSHLAGGRGTDTQYF
j_gene: TRBJ2-5; v_gene: TRBV4-2; abundance: many; d_gene: NA; CDR3nt: TGTGCCAGCAGCCAAGCGGGGCAGGGGCCCGAGACCCAGTACTTC; CDR3aa: CASSQAGQGPETQYF
j_gene: TRBJ2-2; v_gene: TRBV27; abundance: many; d_gene: TRBD2; CDR3nt: TGTGCCAGCAGTTATACGAGCGGGACTAGTTTTCTCGGGGAGCTGTTTTTT; CDR3aa: CASSYTSGTSFLGELFF
j_gene: TRBJ2-1; v_gene: TRBV12-3/TRBV12-4; abundance: few; d_gene: TRBD1; CDR3nt: TGTGCCAGCACCAGGACAGGGGCTAGTGAGCAGTTCTTC; CDR3aa: CASTRTGASEQFF
j_gene: TRBJ2-5; v_gene: TRBV10-3; abundance: NA; d_gene: NA; CDR3nt: TGTGCCATCAGTGAGTCAGGGCCCAAAGAGACCCAGTACTTC; CDR3aa: CAISESGPKETQYF
j_gene: TRBJ1-2; v_gene: TRBV12-3/TRBV12-4; abundance: few; d_gene: NA; CDR3nt: TGTGCCAGCAGTACCCTCGGGGGGCGAGATGGCTACACCTTC; CDR3aa: CASSTLGGRDGYTF
j_gene: TRBJ1-1; v_gene: TRBV11-1; abundance: few; d_gene: TRBD1; CDR3nt: TGTGCCAGCAGCTTAAGAGGACAGGGTGAAGCTTTCTTT; CDR3aa: CASSLRGQGEAFF
j_gene: TRBJ2-7; v_gene: TRBV20-1; abundance: NA; d_gene: NA; CDR3nt: TGCAGTGCTAGAGTTGTGGGAGGCACCCACGAGCAGTACTTC; CDR3aa: CSARVVGGTHEQYF
j_gene: TRBJ1-4; v_gene: TRBV5-6; abundance: NA; d_gene: TRBD1; CDR3nt: TGTGCCAGCAGACAGACAGGGAGGAGCGAAAAACTGTTTTTT; CDR3aa: CASRQTGRSEKLFF
j_gene: TRBJ1-1; v_gene: TRBV30; abundance: few; d_gene: NA; CDR3nt: TGTGCCTACAGAGAGGGGTGGAACACTGAAGCTTTCTTT; CDR3aa: CAYREGWNTEAFF
j_gene: TRBJ2-7; v_gene: TRBV20-1; abundance: many; d_gene: NA; CDR3nt: TGCAGTGCTATTCGGTCTGACAGGATTAACTACGAGCAGTACTTC; CDR3aa: CSAIRSDRINYEQYF
j_gene: TRBJ2-1; v_gene: TRBV3-1; abundance: many; d_gene: TRBD2; CDR3nt: TGTGCCAGCAGCCTAGGACTAGCGGGAGTAAATGAGCAGTTCTTC; CDR3aa: CASSLGLAGVNEQFF
j_gene: TRBJ2-3; v_gene: TRBV2; abundance: many; d_gene: NA; CDR3nt: TGTGCCAGCAGTGTCCGCGGCGGAGACACAGATACGCAGTATTTT; CDR3aa: CASSVRGGDTDTQYF
j_gene: TRBJ1-1; v_gene: TRBV5-1; abundance: NA; d_gene: NA; CDR3nt: TGCGCCAGCAGCGCCAGGGGCCAGAACACTGAAGCTTTCTTT; CDR3aa: CASSARGQNTEAFF
j_gene: TRBJ2-1; v_gene: TRBV4-1; abundance: NA; d_gene: NA; CDR3nt: TGCGCCAGCAGCCTCACCGTGGTGGGGGAGTTCTATGAGCAGTTCTTC; CDR3aa: CASSLTVVGEFYEQFF
j_gene: TRBJ1-1; v_gene: TRBV20-1; abundance: NA; d_gene: NA; CDR3nt: TGCAGTCCAAACCTACCCTTGAACACTGAAGCTTTCTTT; CDR3aa: CSPNLPLNTEAFF
j_gene: TRBJ2-4; v_gene: TRBV3-1; abundance: few; d_gene: NA; CDR3nt: TGTGCCAGCAGCGATTCGGGGGGCCCAAGGAACATTCAGTACTTC; CDR3aa: CASSDSGGPRNIQYF
j_gene: TRBJ2-7; v_gene: TRBV7-2; abundance: many; d_gene: NA; CDR3nt: TGTGCCAGCAGCTCTCACTACGAGCAGTACTTC; CDR3aa: CASSSHYEQYF
j_gene: TRBJ2-3; v_gene: TRBV18; abundance: few; d_gene: NA; CDR3nt: TGTGCCAGCTCACGGGATTTCGCAGATACGCAGTATTTT; CDR3aa: CASSRDFADTQYF
j_gene: TRBJ2-1; v_gene: TRBV20-1; abundance: many; d_gene: TRBD2; CDR3nt: TGCAGTGCTAGAGATAGCTCTAGCGGGAGGGCCGGATACAATGAGCAGTTCTTC; CDR3aa: CSARDSSSGRAGYNEQFF
j_gene: TRBJ1-5; v_gene: TRBV7-8; abundance: few; d_gene: NA; CDR3nt: TGTGCCAGCAGCTTAATCGGTGGGGGGGCCACTTATCAGCCCCAGCATTTT; CDR3aa: CASSLIGGGATYQPQHF
j_gene: TRBJ2-7; v_gene: TRBV20-1; abundance: medium-sized; d_gene: NA; CDR3nt: TGCAGTGCTGAAAGATCCTACGAGCAGTACTTC; CDR3aa: CSAERSYEQYF
j_gene: TRBJ2-5; v_gene: TRBV5-1; abundance: few; d_gene: TRBD1; CDR3nt: TGCGCCAGCAGAAGGACAGGGGGATTGGAGACCCAGTACTTC; CDR3aa: CASRRTGGLETQYF
j_gene: TRBJ1-1; v_gene: TRBV20-1; abundance: many; d_gene: TRBD1; CDR3nt: TGCAGTGCCAGGGGGCTTGAGGGATTTTGGAACACTGAAGCTTTCTTT; CDR3aa: CSARGLEGFWNTEAFF
j_gene: TRBJ1-1; v_gene: TRBV20-1; abundance: few; d_gene: NA; CDR3nt: TGCAGTGCTAGAGGAGGAACTCCAGGGCTCACTGAAGCTTTCTTT; CDR3aa: CSARGGTPGLTEAFF
j_gene: TRBJ2-3; v_gene: TRBV24-1; abundance: medium-sized; d_gene: NA; CDR3nt: TGTGCCACCAGCCACCGGGACGGTGTTGAGGATACGCAGTATTTT; CDR3aa: CATSHRDGVEDTQYF
j_gene: TRBJ2-2; v_gene: TRBV3-1; abundance: few; d_gene: NA; CDR3nt: TGTGCCAGCACCAGGGCCATGAACACCGGGGAGCTGTTTTTT; CDR3aa: CASTRAMNTGELFF
j_gene: TRBJ2-7; v_gene: TRBV7-3; abundance: NA; d_gene: TRBD1; CDR3nt: TGTGCCAGCAGCTTAAGACAGGGGGGGCTCTACGAGCAGTACTTC; CDR3aa: CASSLRQGGLYEQYF
j_gene: TRBJ1-5; v_gene: TRBV16; abundance: once; d_gene: TRBD1; CDR3nt: TGTGCCAGCAGCCCGGACAGGAGCGGCAATCAGCCCCAGCATTTT; CDR3aa: CASSPDRSGNQPQHF
j_gene: TRBJ1-3; v_gene: TRBV11-2; abundance: NA; d_gene: TRBD1; CDR3nt: TGTGCCAGCAGCGCCCGACAGGGTCTGACTGGAAACACCATATATTTT; CDR3aa: CASSARQGLTGNTIYF
j_gene: TRBJ1-2; v_gene: TRBV20-1; abundance: many; d_gene: NA; CDR3nt: TGCAGTGCTAGAGATGGGGGGAGACTTCACTATGGCTACACCTTC; CDR3aa: CSARDGGRLHYGYTF
j_gene: TRBJ2-1; v_gene: TRBV12-3/TRBV12-4; abundance: few; d_gene: NA; CDR3nt: TGTGCCAGCAGTTTAACTTTCGTGAGTGAGCAGTTCTTC; CDR3aa: CASSLTFVSEQFF
j_gene: TRBJ2-7; v_gene: TRBV4-1; abundance: many; d_gene: TRBD1; CDR3nt: TGCGCCAGCAGCCTCGAGCCCCCCGGGACAGGGACCTACGAGCAGTACTTC; CDR3aa: CASSLEPPGTGTYEQYF
j_gene: TRBJ2-1; v_gene: TRBV7-6; abundance: many; d_gene: TRBD2; CDR3nt: TGTGCCAGCCAAGGGACTAGCGGGGGCGATGAGCAGTTCTTC; CDR3aa: CASQGTSGGDEQFF
j_gene: TRBJ1-2; v_gene: TRBV20-1; abundance: few; d_gene: NA; CDR3nt: TGCAGTGCTAGATGGCAGCAGGTCCCGCTGGGGGGCTACACCTTC; CDR3aa: CSARWQQVPLGGYTF
j_gene: TRBJ2-2; v_gene: TRBV29-1; abundance: NA; d_gene: TRBD1; CDR3nt: TGCAGCGTTGAAGGCGGGACAGGGAGAACCGGGGAGCTGTTTTTT; CDR3aa: CSVEGGTGRTGELFF
j_gene: TRBJ2-1; v_gene: TRBV7-9; abundance: few; d_gene: TRBD2; CDR3nt: TGTGCCAGCAGCTTAAAAGCGGGAGTCTCTGAGCAGTTCTTC; CDR3aa: CASSLKAGVSEQFF
j_gene: TRBJ1-6; v_gene: TRBV12-3/TRBV12-4; abundance: few; d_gene: NA; CDR3nt: TGTGCCAGCAGTTCCGCAGGGTTTAATTCACCCCTCCACTTT; CDR3aa: CASSSAGFNSPLHF
j_gene: TRBJ1-5; v_gene: TRBV29-1; abundance: many; d_gene: NA; CDR3nt: TGCAGCGTTCGTGACAATTACAATCAGCCCCAGCATTTT; CDR3aa: CSVRDNYNQPQHF
j_gene: TRBJ1-6; v_gene: TRBV12-3/TRBV12-4; abundance: NA; d_gene: NA; CDR3nt: TGTGCCAGCAGTTTCAAAGGGGGATCCTATAATTCACCCCTCCACTTT; CDR3aa: CASSFKGGSYNSPLHF
j_gene: TRBJ2-1; v_gene: TRBV25-1; abundance: NA; d_gene: TRBD2; CDR3nt: TGTGCCAGCAGTGAATCGAACGGGGGGAACAATGAGCAGTTCTTC; CDR3aa: CASSESNGGNNEQFF
j_gene: TRBJ2-3; v_gene: TRBV27; abundance: many; d_gene: NA; CDR3nt: TGTGCCAGCCTACCCTATGGCCAGGGGACAGATACGCAGTATTTT; CDR3aa: CASLPYGQGTDTQYF
j_gene: TRBJ1-1; v_gene: TRBV9; abundance: many; d_gene: NA; CDR3nt: TGTGCCAGCAGCGGCTACGGGGGGGGAAGTGAAGCTTTCTTT; CDR3aa: CASSGYGGGSEAFF
j_gene: TRBJ2-7; v_gene: TRBV7-3; abundance: NA; d_gene: NA; CDR3nt: TGTGCCAGCAGCCCGGACGAAATCTACGAGCAGTACTTC; CDR3aa: CASSPDEIYEQYF
j_gene: TRBJ2-2; v_gene: TRBV7-9; abundance: few; d_gene: NA; CDR3nt: TGTGCCAGCAGCTTAGTACAGACCGTAGGCTCCGGGGAGCTGTTTTTT; CDR3aa: CASSLVQTVGSGELFF
j_gene: TRBJ2-1; v_gene: TRBV6-5; abundance: NA; d_gene: TRBD2; CDR3nt: TGTGCCAGCAGTTGGGAAGCGGGAGCGAGAAATGAGCAGTTCTTC; CDR3aa: CASSWEAGARNEQFF